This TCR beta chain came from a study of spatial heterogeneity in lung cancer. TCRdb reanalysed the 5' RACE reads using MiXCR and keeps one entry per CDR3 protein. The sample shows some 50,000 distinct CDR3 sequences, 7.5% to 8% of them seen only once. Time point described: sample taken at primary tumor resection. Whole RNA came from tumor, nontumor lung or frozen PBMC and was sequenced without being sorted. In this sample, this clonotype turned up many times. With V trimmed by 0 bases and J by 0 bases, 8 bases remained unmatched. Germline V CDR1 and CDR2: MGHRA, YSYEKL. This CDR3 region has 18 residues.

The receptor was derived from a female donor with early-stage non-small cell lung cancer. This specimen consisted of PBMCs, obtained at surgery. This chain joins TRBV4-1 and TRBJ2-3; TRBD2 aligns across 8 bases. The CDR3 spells CASSQDEPASGSTDTQYF. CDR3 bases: TGCGCCAGCAGCCAAGATGAACCCGCTAGCGGGAGCACAGATACGCAGTATTTT.